The T cell receptor (beta chain) under discussion was sequenced for a study of blood T cells in healthy people across ages. Study-wide results and caveats: Measured against age, TCR beta diversity per million T cells decreased in a roughly linear manner.

Combining a sample-barcoded 5' primer with a J-beta primer mix, a second PCR ran for roughly 6 to 12 cycles. Using its own MiXCR run on the 5' RACE reads, TCRdb lists one record per CDR3 protein. The sample carries fewer than 800,000 distinct CDR3 sequences, roughly 25% recorded once. Note on this clonotype: Its target is unknown. A junction boundary mismatches the germline segment, possibly from a read error.

This CDR3 has 16 residues. Germline-derived CDR1 and CDR2 are SGDLS and YYNGEE. The same sample was also studied in work on T cells of mothers and their children. As reported in that work: Sequencing returned over 10 million TCR beta CDR3 reads per mother and 3 million to 3.5 million per child.

The chain is built from TRBV9 and TRBJ2-4, with 11 bases identical to TRBD2. The TCR comes from a boy between 10 and 17 years old in good health. The sample taken for sequencing was blood. The chain's CDR3 is CVSSDIAGGPQNIQYF. The CDR3 DNA is TGTGTCAGCAGCGACATAGCGGGAGGGCCCCAAAACATTCAGTACTTC.